The clone carrying this T cell receptor beta chain came up a few times. What it recognizes is unknown. From the 5' RACE reads, TCRdb called clonotypes with MiXCR, one entry per CDR3 protein. The sample yields more than 45,000 distinct CDR3 sequences, 9.5% to 15% seen once. The sample is drawn from a study of early T cells in non-severe SARS-CoV-2 infection. Study-wide points: There was a bias toward anti-spike CD8 responses in VDJdb matching, which missed private and CD4 specificities.

Germline V CDR1 and CDR2: SEHNR, FQNEAQ (reference sequence). CDR3 length equals 15 residues. The V end was cut by 4 bases, the J end by 3 bases, with 15 bases between. The sample consisted of whole blood. The chain combines TRBV7-9 with TRBJ2-5, with D uncertain. The TCR originated in an adult who was a healthcare worker with PCR-confirmed SARS-CoV-2 infection or an uninfected control (not recorded which). In DNA, the CDR3 is TGTGCCAGCAGCTCCGCCCCTCGGGCAGAAGAGACCCAGTACTTC. It translates to CASSSAPRAEETQYF.